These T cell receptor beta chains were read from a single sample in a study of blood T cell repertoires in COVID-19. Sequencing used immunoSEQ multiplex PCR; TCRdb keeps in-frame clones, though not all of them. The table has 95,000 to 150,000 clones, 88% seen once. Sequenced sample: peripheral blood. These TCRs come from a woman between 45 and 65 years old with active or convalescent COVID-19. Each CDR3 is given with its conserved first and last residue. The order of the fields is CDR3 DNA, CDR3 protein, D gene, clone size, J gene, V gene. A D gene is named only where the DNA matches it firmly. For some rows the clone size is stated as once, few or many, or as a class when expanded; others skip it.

TGTGCCACCAGCAGTCCCCACAGTCTCCAGGATGAAAAACTGTTTTTT CATSSPHSLQDEKLFF - - TRBJ1-4 TRBV15
TGTGCCAGCGGGGAACAGGGGCGGTATGGCTACACCTTC CASGEQGRYGYTF TRBD1 once TRBJ1-2 TRBV6-5
TGTGCCAGCAGTTTAACCGGGAACTATGGCTACACCTTC CASSLTGNYGYTF - few TRBJ1-2 TRBV28
TGTGCCAGTGGGGCAGGGCTTATGAACACTGAAGCTTTCTTT CASGAGLMNTEAFF - - TRBJ1-1 TRBV7-9
TGTGCCAGCAGCCGCGAGAGCTCTGGGGCCAACGTCCTGACTTTC CASSRESSGANVLTF - - TRBJ2-6 TRBV3-1/TRBV3-2
TGCGCCAGCAGCCCTCGAGGGACAGGGTACGACGAGCAGTACTTC CASSPRGTGYDEQYF TRBD1 - TRBJ2-7 TRBV4-3
TGTGCCAGCAGCTTAAGGAGGGAAGGTTCACCCCTCCACTTT CASSLRREGSPLHF - - TRBJ1-6 TRBV7-3
TGTGCCAGCTCACCTATGACGGACAGCGGAAAACTGTTTTTT CASSPMTDSGKLFF - - TRBJ1-4 TRBV18
TGTGCCAGCAGTTCGAGCGGGAGGGCCCAATACGAGCAGTACTTC CASSSSGRAQYEQYF TRBD2 - TRBJ2-7 TRBV27
TGTGCCAGCAGCTTTAGCGGCTACGAGCAGTACTTC CASSFSGYEQYF - few TRBJ2-7 TRBV7-9
TGTGCCAGCAGTTCTGGGACTAGCGGGATCAACGAGCAGTACTTC CASSSGTSGINEQYF TRBD2 - TRBJ2-7 TRBV6-5
TGTGCCAGCTCACCCCAGCGGGACAGGGCTGAGCAGTTCTTC CASSPQRDRAEQFF TRBD1 - TRBJ2-1 TRBV18
TGTGCCAGCAGCTTGCGTGAGGGGGCGCAGTATTTT CASSLREGAQYF - - TRBJ2-3 TRBV5-4
TGTGCCAGCACTCCTTCTCGGGAGGACGACTTT CASTPSREDDF - - TRBJ1-6 TRBV11-3
TGTGCCAGCAGGACAGGGTTACGCAATCAGCCCCAGCATTTT CASRTGLRNQPQHF TRBD1 - TRBJ1-5 TRBV27
TGCAGCACAGGAGTCAATGAGCAGTTCTTC CSTGVNEQFF - - TRBJ2-1 TRBV29-1
TGTGCCAGCAGCCCGACCGTATTAGCGGGGCCGAGGACCGGGGAGCTGTTTTTT CASSPTVLAGPRTGELFF TRBD2 - TRBJ2-2 TRBV7-2
TGTGCCAGTAGTATTGGGGCAGACTCAGATACGCAGTATTTT CASSIGADSDTQYF - - TRBJ2-3 TRBV19
TGTGCCAGCAGCTCCGGCGGAAACAGGGACTATGGCTACACCTTC CASSSGGNRDYGYTF - - TRBJ1-2 TRBV7-2
TGTGCCAGCAGCTCGACGGGACTAGCGGGAGTTCAGTTCTTC CASSSTGLAGVQFF TRBD2 - TRBJ2-1 TRBV7-2
TGTGCCAGCAGCTTAGAACCTTCAGGGACGCAGTATTTT CASSLEPSGTQYF - - TRBJ2-3 TRBV7-8
TGTGCCAGTAGTCAACGGACAGTCGTGGATGGCTATGGCTACACCTTC CASSQRTVVDGYGYTF - - TRBJ1-2 TRBV19
TGTGCCAGCAGTCTTGGACAGGGAAGTCAGCCCCAGCATTTT CASSLGQGSQPQHF TRBD1 - TRBJ1-5 TRBV28
TGTGCCAGCGGCCGCGGTCCGGTGGATACGCAGTATTTT CASGRGPVDTQYF - few TRBJ2-3 TRBV6-5
TGCAGCGCAGACCTGGGACTAGGCCGCACAGATACGCAGTATTTT CSADLGLGRTDTQYF TRBD2 - TRBJ2-3 TRBV29-1
TGTGCCAGCAGTCACCTCATTTACATGAACACTGAAGCTTTCTTT CASSHLIYMNTEAFF - - TRBJ1-1 TRBV28
TGTGCCACCAGTGCCAGACTAGCGGGAACAGATACGCAGTATTTT CATSARLAGTDTQYF TRBD2 - TRBJ2-3 TRBV24-1
TGTGCCAGCAGTTTATCGGTCTATGGCTACACCTTC CASSLSVYGYTF - - TRBJ1-2 TRBV28
TGTGCCTGGTCTGGAGGCAGGGGCTATGGCTACACCTTC CAWSGGRGYGYTF - many TRBJ1-2 TRBV30
TGCAGCGTAGATCCTGACAGGAACTCCTATGGCTACACCTTC CSVDPDRNSYGYTF - few TRBJ1-2 TRBV29-1
TGTGCCAGCAGCTTATCAGGGGTCAATCAGCCCCAGCATTTT CASSLSGVNQPQHF - - TRBJ1-5 TRBV7-2
TGTGCCAGCAGGGGGGGGACAGGGGATAGCAATCAGCCCCAGCATTTT CASRGGTGDSNQPQHF TRBD1 - TRBJ1-5 TRBV2
TGTGCCAGCAGCTTAGGGCGGGGTCTTCGGCTAGCGGGTTACGAGCAGTACTTC CASSLGRGLRLAGYEQYF TRBD2 once TRBJ2-7 TRBV7-2
TGTGCCAGTAGTATAGGGAGGGGTTGGGTCACCGGGGAGCTGTTTTTT CASSIGRGWVTGELFF - - TRBJ2-2 TRBV19
TGTGCCAGCATAACCTCAGGGGGCGGCGGGGAGCTGTTTTTT CASITSGGGGELFF TRBD1 - TRBJ2-2 TRBV2
TGTGCCAGCATGCGCGGCGGGAACAATGAGCAGTTCTTC CASMRGGNNEQFF - - TRBJ2-1 TRBV3-1/TRBV3-2
TGTGCCAGCAGGACAGGGTACAATGAGCAGTTCTTC CASRTGYNEQFF TRBD1 - TRBJ2-1 TRBV27
TGTGCCAGCAGTGAAGGGGCTGGGACTAACATTCAGTACTTC CASSEGAGTNIQYF - - TRBJ2-4 TRBV6-1